The 3 T cell receptor beta chains below all came from one sample that was sequenced in a study of T-cell memory formation after mild COVID-19 (dated by TCRdb to about 2021). The library was prepared using 5' RACE. The listed sequencing device is Illumina NovaSeq 6000. Through fastp at Q25 and MiXCR, TCRdb rebuilt clones from the public reads, retaining in-frame beta chains. Identical CDR3 proteins give one entry, which carries the most common genes and DNA. This sample comprises roughly 510,000 distinct CDR3 sequences, 15% to 20% of them detected only once. About 7.4% of the sample is held by the ten biggest clonotypes. Sequenced: PBMCs or a T cell subset sorted from them (not recorded which). Receptors originate from an adult woman who had mild COVID-19 (a few samples of this study predate the infection). The sample titles of this study are shuffled in the database, so cell type and time point are left out; the donor was told from shared clones.

The chain is built from TRBV5-1 and TRBJ2-2; 7 bases line up with TRBD1. The germline V gene has CDR1 SGHRS and CDR2 YFSETQ. V shed 1 base and J 13 bases; nucleotides not matched to a gene: 10. The CDR3 covers 14 residues. CDR3 nucleotides: TGCGCCAGCAGCTTGAGTTTGGGGACAGCGTCGCTGTTTTTT. It codes for CASSLSLGTASLFF.

The DNA of the CDR3 is TGTGCCAGCGCGCCGGGGGAGGAACAGCCCCAGCATTTT. Its translation: CASAPGEEQPQHF. The chain has TRBV6-1 and TRBJ1-5; weak D call: TRBD1 (5 bases). The CDR3 consists of 13 residues. V gave up 8 bases and J gave up 7 bases, with 15 bases separating them. Germline CDR1 is MNHNS and CDR2 is SASEGT.

This clonotype was seen at least ten times. The rearrangement links TRBV20-1 to TRBJ1-2; possible D gene TRBD1, 6 bases. This CDR3 has 14 residues. Trimming cost V 5 bases and J 8 bases, with 21 bases left between them. Germline lookup yields CDR1 DFQATT and CDR2 SNEGSKA (reference sequence). CDR3 in amino acids: CSAAPTYGGLGYTF. The DNA for the CDR3 is TGCAGTGCTGCCCCCACCTATGGGGGCTTGGGCTACACCTTC.